The clone carrying this T cell receptor beta chain was detected ten times or more. Its specificity is not known. The source of the sample is a study of T cells after yellow fever vaccination. TCRdb reanalysed the 5' RACE reads using MiXCR and keeps one entry per CDR3 protein. Of about 75,000 distinct CDR3 sequences in the sample, roughly 7% were seen once. Study findings and constraints: Most primary-vaccination clones recurred post-booster (just under 98% CD4, 88% CD8).

The CDR3 is 21 amino acids. Germline-derived CDR1 and CDR2 are MNHEY and SVGEGT. V was clipped by 2 bases and J by 3 bases; unmatched bases: 15. This TCR was sampled from a man younger than 30 who received the YFV17D yellow fever vaccine. This chain connects TRBV6-2 or TRBV6-3 to TRBJ2-2, with TRBD2 matching 13 bases. Sequencing used CD8+ T cells sorted from PBMCs, obtained 10 to 11 days after the first yellow fever vaccination. The CDR3 loop is CASSYRKTSGGLWAHTGELFF. The CDR3 DNA reads TGTGCCAGCAGTTACAGAAAGACTAGCGGGGGGCTTTGGGCCCACACCGGGGAGCTGTTTTTT.